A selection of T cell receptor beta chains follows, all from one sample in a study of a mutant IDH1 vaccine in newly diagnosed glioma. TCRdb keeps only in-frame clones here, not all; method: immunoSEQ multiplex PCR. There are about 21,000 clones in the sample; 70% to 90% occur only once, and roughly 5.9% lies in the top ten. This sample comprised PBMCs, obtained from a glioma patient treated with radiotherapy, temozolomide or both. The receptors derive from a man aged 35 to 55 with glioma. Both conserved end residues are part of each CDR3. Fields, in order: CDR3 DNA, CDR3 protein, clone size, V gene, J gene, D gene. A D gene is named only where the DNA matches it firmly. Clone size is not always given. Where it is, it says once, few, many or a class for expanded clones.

TGTGCCAGCAGCTTAAAAAGCACAGGGCCGAGGGCTGAAGCTTTCTTT,CASSLKSTGPRAEAFF,once,TRBV7-8,TRBJ1-1,-
TGTGCCAGCAGTGGTGTAGTGGGGGGATACGAGCAGTACTTC,CASSGVVGGYEQYF,-,TRBV6-1,TRBJ2-7,-
TGTGCCAGCAGTTACTCGGGGGAAGGCACTGAAGCTTTCTTT,CASSYSGEGTEAFF,-,TRBV6-6,TRBJ1-1,-
TGTGCCTGGAGGGACAGGGTCTATGGCTACACCTTC,CAWRDRVYGYTF,-,TRBV30,TRBJ1-2,TRBD1
TGTGCCAGCAGCCCTAAACTAGCGGGGAACCAAGAGACCCAGTACTTC,CASSPKLAGNQETQYF,once,TRBV5-4,TRBJ2-5,TRBD2
TGCGCCAGCAGTCAAGGGCGGTTTGGCACTGAAGCTTTCTTT,CASSQGRFGTEAFF,-,TRBV23-1,TRBJ1-1,-
TGTGCCAGCAGTTACGGGGCCGGGGGTGCTTTCTTT,CASSYGAGGAFF,-,TRBV6-5,TRBJ1-1,-
TGTGCCAGCAGTTACGACGGGGGGACTGAAGCTTTCTTT,CASSYDGGTEAFF,-,TRBV6-5,TRBJ1-1,-
TGTGCCAGCAGCTTAAGACAGAGTGAAGCTTTCTTT,CASSLRQSEAFF,-,TRBV7-2,TRBJ1-1,-
TGTGCCAGCAGTTTGACTAGCGGGAGGGGTTACGAGCAGTACTTC,CASSLTSGRGYEQYF,-,TRBV6-5,TRBJ2-7,TRBD2
TGTGCCAGCAGTGAAGATGGGCAGAGGAATCAGCCCCAGCATTTT,CASSEDGQRNQPQHF,few,TRBV2,TRBJ1-5,-
TGTGCCAGCAGTTACTCGCACGAACGCACTGAAGCTTTCTTT,CASSYSHERTEAFF,-,TRBV6-5,TRBJ1-1,-
TGTGCCAGCAGCCAAGATATCTCGCCGGGTTACACCGGGGAGCTGTTTTTT,CASSQDISPGYTGELFF,-,TRBV14,TRBJ2-2,-
TGTGCCAGCAGTTACGCGAGGAATCAGCCCCAGCATTTT,CASSYARNQPQHF,-,TRBV6-5,TRBJ1-5,-
TGTGCCATCAGTCCTGTCGCATTCAACACCGGGGAGCTGTTTTTT,CAISPVAFNTGELFF,-,TRBV10-3,TRBJ2-2,-
TGTGCCAGCAGCCGGACAGGTCTTGGCGAAAAACTGTTTTTT,CASSRTGLGEKLFF,-,TRBV7-7,TRBJ1-4,TRBD1
TGTGCCAGCTGTACCGGGTTCCAAGAGACCCAGTACTTC,CASCTGFQETQYF,-,TRBV2,TRBJ2-5,-
TGCGCCAGCACCGCGGCGGGAGGGTACACTGAAGCTTTCTTT,CASTAAGGYTEAFF,-,TRBV5-1,TRBJ1-1,-
TGCAGCGTTGAATTTTGGCGGGACAGGGAAGAGACCCAGTACTTC,CSVEFWRDREETQYF,-,TRBV29-1,TRBJ2-5,TRBD1
TGTGCCAGCAGCTTTTCGGGGCTTGCAAACACCATATATTTT,CASSFSGLANTIYF,-,TRBV5-4,TRBJ1-3,-
TGTGCCAGTACGGGCTCGTTGGCAGATACGCAGTATTTT,CASTGSLADTQYF,once,TRBV19,TRBJ2-3,-
TGTGCCAGCAGTTTAAACGGGGCCCTGGTGAACACTGAAGCTTTCTTT,CASSLNGALVNTEAFF,-,TRBV27,TRBJ1-1,-
TGTGCCAGCAGCCCGCTAGGTGCCTCCCCCACAGATACGCAGTATTTT,CASSPLGASPTDTQYF,-,TRBV5-6,TRBJ2-3,-
TGTGCCAGCAGCTCTCTGTTGCAGGGAAACGAGCAGTACTTC,CASSSLLQGNEQYF,-,TRBV5-4,TRBJ2-7,-
TGTGCCAGCAGCTTAGCGCCGCGAAACATTGAAGCTTTCTTT,CASSLAPRNIEAFF,-,TRBV7-9,TRBJ1-1,-